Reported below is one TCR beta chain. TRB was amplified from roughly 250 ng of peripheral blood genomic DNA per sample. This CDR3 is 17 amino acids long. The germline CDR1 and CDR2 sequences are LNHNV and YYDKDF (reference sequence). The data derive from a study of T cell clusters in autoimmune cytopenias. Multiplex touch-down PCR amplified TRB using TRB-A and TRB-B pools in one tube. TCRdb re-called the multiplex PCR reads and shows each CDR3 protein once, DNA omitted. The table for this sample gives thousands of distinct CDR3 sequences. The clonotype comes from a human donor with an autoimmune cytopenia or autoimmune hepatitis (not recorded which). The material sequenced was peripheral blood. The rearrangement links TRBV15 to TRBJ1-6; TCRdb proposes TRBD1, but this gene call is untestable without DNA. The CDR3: CATSSFGNLGSDSPLHF. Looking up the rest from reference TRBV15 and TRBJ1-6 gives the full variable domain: DAMVIQNPRYQVTQFGKPVTLSCSQTLNHNVMYWYQQKSSQAPKLLFHYYDKDFNNEADTPDNFQSRRPNTSFCFLDIRSPGLGDTAMYLCATSSFGNLGSDSPLHFGNGTRLTVT.